These 16 T cell receptor beta chains share one sample of origin, sequenced in a study of blood T cell repertoires in COVID-19. Libraries were prepared by immunoSEQ multiplex PCR; TCRdb keeps only in-frame clonotypes and omits some of them. The table shows roughly 250,000 clones, with just under 85% occurring only once. Specimen: peripheral blood. These receptors all come from a woman aged 55-69 years with active or convalescent COVID-19.

This clone occurred once. The chain carries TRBV5-1 and TRBJ2-1; TRBD1 matches at 9 bases. Germline lookup yields CDR1 SGHRS and CDR2 YFSETQ. This CDR3 has 15 residues. Trimming took 4 bases from V and 3 from J; bases not matched to a gene: 5. CDR3 bases: TGCGCCAGCAGCGCGGGACAGGGAAACTACAATGAGCAGTTCTTC. Protein product: CASSAGQGNYNEQFF.

V and J are TRBV7-6 and TRBJ2-7; TRBD2 matches 8 bases. This CDR3 region has 16 residues. Germline V gives CDR1 SGHVS, CDR2 FNYEAQ. After removal of 5 bases from V and 7 bases from J, the junction contained 16 bases not matched to a gene. CDR3 loop: CASSPDSRGLVEEQYV. The CDR3 DNA follows: TGTGCCAGCAGCCCCGATAGCAGGGGACTAGTCGAAGAGCAGTACGTC.

This clone was picked up one time. V is TRBV5-6 and J is TRBJ2-7, with D unresolved. This CDR3 is built from 12 residues. Trimming stripped 2 bases from V and 6 bases from J, with 9 bases between. Germline loops: CDR1 SGHDT, CDR2 YYEEEE. CDR3 nucleotides: TGTGCCAGCAGCTTTGGCCTTCTCGAGCAGTACGTC. Protein sequence: CASSFGLLEQYV.

The chain recombines TRBV5-1 with TRBJ2-3; 8 bases are shared with TRBD1. V gave up 3 bases and J gave up 8 bases; unmatched junction bases: 8. This CDR3 is built from 14 residues. Looked up from germline, CDR1 is SGHRS and CDR2 is YFSETQ. CDR3: CASSWDRSEGTQYF. DNA of the CDR3: TGCGCCAGCAGCTGGGACAGGTCAGAAGGTACGCAGTATTTT.

This clone was seen only once. The chain joins TRBV3-1 (or the pseudogene TRBV3-2) to TRBJ2-1, with 13 bases lining up with TRBD2. Germline V gene sequence: CDR1 LGHDT, CDR2 YNNKEL (reference sequence). The trim removed 4 bases at V and 0 bases at J, leaving 9 bases unmatched. This CDR3 is built from 19 residues. The DNA of the CDR3 is TGTGCCAGCAGCCCAATACTAGCGGGGGGGCGTAACTCCTACAATGAGCAGTTCTTC. This gives the protein CASSPILAGGRNSYNEQFF.

This rearrangement joins TRBV5-1 to TRBJ1-4; TRBD1 is a possible D gene (6 bases). Germline loops: CDR1 SGHRS, CDR2 YFSETQ. The CDR3 loop spans 17 amino acids. Trimming stripped 1 base from V and 8 bases from J, with 21 bases between. CDR3 nucleotide sequence: TGCGCCAGCAGCTTGCATCAGGGGACGCGAAATCACGAAAAACTGTTTTTT. Translated, it gives CASSLHQGTRNHEKLFF.

J is TRBJ2-7 and V is TRBV11-3; tentatively, D is TRBD2 (5 bases). Per the germline V gene, CDR1 is SGHNT and CDR2 is YENEEA. Trimming took 0 bases from V and 6 from J, leaving 12 bases between them. The CDR3 loop spans 14 amino acids. CDR3 sequence: CASSLDGEKGEQYF. The CDR3 nucleotides read TGTGCCAGCAGCTTAGACGGGGAGAAGGGCGAGCAGTACTTC.

The V call is TRBV4-1, the J call TRBJ2-5; TRBD2 is a possible D gene (7 bases). V was pared by 2 bases and J by 1 base, with 14 bases between. Germline V gene sequence: CDR1 MGHRA, CDR2 YSYEKL. The CDR3 is 16 residues long. The CDR3 region has the DNA TGCGCCAGCAGCCAAAATAATAGGGGGGGCCAAGAGACCCAGTACTTC. Translated: CASSQNNRGGQETQYF.

The chain carries TRBV30 and TRBJ1-2; 7 bases are a match to TRBD1. The germline gives CDR1 GTSNPN, CDR2 SVGIG (reference sequence). The CDR3 runs 12 residues. V gave up 3 bases and J gave up 5 bases; unmatched junction bases: 3. DNA of the CDR3: TGTGCCTGGAGGGGGGACAGATATGGCTACACCTTC. Its translation is CAWRGDRYGYTF.

The chain carries TRBV19 and TRBJ1-1; D gene ambiguous. The CDR3 totals 15 residues. Germline V gene sequence: CDR1 LNHDA, CDR2 SQIVND (reference sequence). V lost 6 bases and J lost 1, with 15 bases in between. The CDR3 nucleotides are TGTGCCAGTAGGGCGGGTGGGTCCCCGAACACTGAAGCTTTCTTT. This encodes CASRAGGSPNTEAFF.

CDR3 bases: TGTGCCAGCAGCTTAGTTGGCGGGGGCCTGGGGGAGACCCAGTACTTC. Translated: CASSLVGGGLGETQYF. V usage is TRBV7-2 and J usage is TRBJ2-5, with D possibly being TRBD2 (7 bases). The germline V gene encodes CDR1 SGHTA and CDR2 FQGNSA. The V gene lost 1 base and the J gene lost 5 bases, with 17 bases spanning the gap. The CDR3 is 16 residues long. Full variable domain (rest looked up from reference TRBV7-2 and TRBJ2-5): GAGVSQSPSNKVTEKGKDVELRCDPISGHTALYWYRQSLGQGLEFLIYFQGNSAPDKSGLPSDRFSAERTGGSVSTLTIQRTQQEDSAVYLCASSLVGGGLGETQYFGPGTRLLVL.

The chain carries TRBV20-1 and TRBJ1-6; 7 bases fit TRBD1. The CDR3 contains 15 residues. V shed 3 bases and J 2 bases; nucleotides not matched to a gene: 4. Germline V gene sequence: CDR1 DFQATT, CDR2 SNEGSKA (reference sequence). This CDR3 is CSASHRGPYNSPLHF. The CDR3 region has the DNA TGCAGTGCTAGTCACAGGGGACCCTATAATTCACCCCTCCACTTT.

This clone occurred a few times. The same CDR3 can be traced to other DNA sequences in this sample. The chain joins TRBV11-2 to TRBJ1-6; D might be TRBD1 (6 bases). CDR3 length: 14 residues. Germline values: CDR1 SGHAT, CDR2 FQNNGV. V lost 0 bases and J 7 bases, leaving 7 bases between the germline ends. The CDR3 coding sequence is TGTGCCAGCAGCTTAGATAGGGGGAATTCACCCCTCCACTTT. It yields the protein CASSLDRGNSPLHF. The whole variable domain, filled in from reference TRBV11-2 and TRBJ1-6, reads EAGVAQSPRYKIIEKRQSVAFWCNPISGHATLYWYQQILGQGPKLLIQFQNNGVVDDSQLPKDRFSAERLKGVDSTLKIQPAKLEDSAVYLCASSLDRGNSPLHFGNGTRLTVT.

The CDR3 region is CASSLNRGRSTFF. The CDR3 DNA sequence: TGTGCCAGCAGTTTAAATAGGGGGCGGTCTACTTTCTTT. The chain recombines TRBV12-3 or TRBV12-4 with TRBJ1-1, with TRBD1 matching 7 bases. V gave up 2 bases and J gave up 12 bases; unmatched junction bases: 9. The CDR3 is made up of 13 amino acids.

This chain uses TRBV28 with TRBJ1-2; D perhaps matches TRBD1 (5 bases). V lost 4 bases and J lost 4, with 16 bases in between. Germline lookup yields CDR1 MDHEN and CDR2 SYDVKM. CDR3 size: 15 residues. The CDR3, as DNA: TGTGCCAGCAGTTCCCCCAGGGTAGGCGGCTATGGCTACACCTTC. Its translation is CASSSPRVGGYGYTF.

The rearrangement uses TRBV27 and TRBJ1-5; 9 bases are a match to TRBD1. J lost 15 bases, V lost 2 bases, and 5 bases had no gene match. In germline, CDR1 is MNHEY, CDR2 SMNVEV (reference sequence). The CDR3 covers 12 residues. The CDR3 is CASSLTGTGLHF. The CDR3 nucleotides are TGTGCCAGCAGTTTAACCGGGACAGGGTTGCATTTT.